These T cell receptor beta chains were read from a single sample in a study of tumor-infiltrating lymphocytes in primary liver carcinoma. TCRdb re-called the multiplex PCR reads through MiXCR, storing one row per CDR3 protein. The sample consists of 40,000 to 55,000 distinct CDR3 sequences, roughly 70% of them appearing once. What was sequenced was liver tumor tissue from sampling region 5. The receptors here all came from a man aged 40-55 years with primary liver carcinoma and hepatitis B virus infection. Both conserved end residues are part of each CDR3. The D gene is left open where the match is weak. Clone size is given for some rows only: seen once, a few or many times, or a class if the clone is expanded.

D,size,V,J,DNA,CDR3
TRBD2,NA,TRBV29-1,TRBJ2-5,TGCAACGTCGATAGCGTGACTAGCGGGAGTTTTGGGACCCAGTACTTC,CNVDSVTSGSFGTQYF
NA,NA,TRBV6-2/TRBV6-3,TRBJ1-5,TGTGCCAGCAGTCAGGGATGGAATCAGCCCCAGCATTTT,CASSQGWNQPQHF
NA,many,TRBV28,TRBJ1-2,TGTGCCAGCAGTTCTCCGGGGCTTTACTATGGCTACACCTTC,CASSSPGLYYGYTF
TRBD2,few,TRBV10-3,TRBJ2-4,TGTGCTATCAGTGAGTCCGGAGCGGGAGCGGGGACCAAAAACATTCAGTACTTC,CAISESGAGAGTKNIQYF
TRBD1,many,TRBV28,TRBJ2-7,TGTGCCAGCAGCCCACAAAGGGGGCAACCTTACGAGCAGTACTTC,CASSPQRGQPYEQYF
NA,NA,TRBV7-8,TRBJ2-1,TGTGCCAGCAGCCCCCTCAGGGCTAGCGAGAATGAACAGTTCTTC,CASSPLRASENEQFF
TRBD2,medium-sized,TRBV11-2,TRBJ2-1,TGTGCCAGCAGCCCGGGACTAGCGGGAGGGGCGGGTGAGCAGTTCTTC,CASSPGLAGGAGEQFF
NA,NA,TRBV11-2,TRBJ2-1,TGTGCCAGCAGCTTAGCCAATGAGTGCTTCTTC,CASSLANECFF
NA,many,TRBV7-9,TRBJ2-7,TGTGCCAGCAGTAGGGACGCGGCCTACGAGCAGTACTTC,CASSRDAAYEQYF
NA,NA,TRBV12-3/TRBV12-4,TRBJ1-1,TGTGCCAGCAGTTTACCGGATCTCACTGATGCTTTCTTT,CASSLPDLTDAFF
TRBD1,NA,TRBV4-2,TRBJ1-1,TGTGCCAGCAGTCAAAGAGACAGGGAGGGGAAGACTGAAGCTTTCTTT,CASSQRDREGKTEAFF
TRBD2,many,TRBV5-4,TRBJ2-7,TGTGCCAGCAGCCCTACTAGCGGGAGATATACCTACGAGCAGTACTTC,CASSPTSGRYTYEQYF
NA,NA,TRBV5-1,TRBJ2-2,TGCGCCAGCAGCCGCGCAGGGGCTCACACCGGGGACCTGTCTTTT,CASSRAGAHTGDLSF
NA,few,TRBV29-1,TRBJ2-7,TGCTGCGTTGTTGATGGGGAGCAGTACTTC,CCVVDGEQYF
TRBD1,medium-sized,TRBV12-3/TRBV12-4,TRBJ2-7,TGTGCCAGCAGTTTAGGAACCGGGACAGGGAGATACGAGCAGTACTTC,CASSLGTGTGRYEQYF
NA,few,TRBV5-1,TRBJ2-7,TGCGCCAGCAGCCCTGGGGGGTACGTGCAGTACTTC,CASSPGGYVQYF
NA,NA,TRBV29-1,TRBJ2-3,TGCAGCGTTGAAGCAAGGGCGCGGAGGAACACGGATACGCAGTATTTT,CSVEARARRNTDTQYF
NA,NA,TRBV6-5,TRBJ2-2,TGTGCCAGCAGTTCCCGTCCCCCAAGGTTAAACACAGGGGAGCTGTTTTTT,CASSSRPPRLNTGELFF
TRBD2,NA,TRBV28,TRBJ2-2,TGTGTCAGCAGTTCTCTTGCGGGAGGTAGTCGCCCCGGGGAGCTGTTTTTT,CVSSSLAGGSRPGELFF
NA,many,TRBV7-9,TRBJ1-2,TGTGCCAGCAGCCGTGCCGGGCCAATCTATGGCTACACCTTC,CASSRAGPIYGYTF
TRBD2,NA,TRBV7-2,TRBJ2-7,TGTGCCAGCAGCTGGATGAGCGGGACCTACGAGCAGTACTTC,CASSWMSGTYEQYF
TRBD2,NA,TRBV10-3,TRBJ2-3,TGTTCCATCAGTGGACGGGGGGGCACGGATACGCAGTATTTT,CSISGRGGTDTQYF
NA,NA,TRBV11-2,TRBJ2-7,TGTGCCAGCAACTTAACTGACGCAGTCTACGAGCAGTACTTC,CASNLTDAVYEQYF
TRBD2,NA,TRBV6-6,TRBJ2-7,TGTGCCAGCAGCGAGGGACTAGCGGGAGGGCCTCCCTACGAGCAGTACTTC,CASSEGLAGGPPYEQYF
NA,NA,TRBV7-2,TRBJ2-7,TGTGCCAGCAGCTTAGCGCCACAGGAGGTTTACGAGCAGTACTTC,CASSLAPQEVYEQYF
TRBD1,NA,TRBV6-5,TRBJ2-6,TGTGCCAGCGGGACAGGTCCTGACTCCGGGGCCAACGTCCTGATTTTC,CASGTGPDSGANVLIF
NA,NA,TRBV7-9,TRBJ1-2,TGTGCCAACAGCTTACAACGGGATGGCTACACCTTC,CANSLQRDGYTF
TRBD2,NA,TRBV6-2/TRBV6-3,TRBJ2-3,TGTGTCAGCAGTCCCGGGACTAGCAGCACAGATACACAGTATTTT,CVSSPGTSSTDTQYF
NA,NA,TRBV11-2,TRBJ1-2,TGTATCAGCAGAGAGAGGGACACCACCTATGGCCACACCTTC,CISRERDTTYGHTF
NA,NA,TRBV5-1,TRBJ2-2,TGCGCCAGCAGCTCCCGCACTAGTGAGAACGCCGGGGAGCTGTTTTTT,CASSSRTSENAGELFF
NA,NA,TRBV24-1,TRBJ2-5,TGTGTCACCTGTGAGGATGGCGGGACTTCGGGAGAGACCCAGTACTTC,CVTCEDGGTSGETQYF
NA,NA,TRBV11-2,TRBJ2-7,TGTGCCTGCAGCCTGGGACCAGGAGCCTACGGGCAATACTTC,CACSLGPGAYGQYF
NA,NA,TRBV6-1,TRBJ1-2,TGTGCCAGCAGTGAAGGCACAGACCATGGCTACACCTTC,CASSEGTDHGYTF
NA,once,TRBV4-1,TRBJ1-1,TGCGCAATCAGCCAAGGCCTTAATATGAACACTGAAGCTTTCTTT,CAISQGLNMNTEAFF